These 3 T cell receptor beta chains were sequenced from one sample in a study of cytomegalovirus exposure and HLA in healthy donors. The PCR was carried out with 60 Vbeta primers and 13 Jbeta primers. The method was immunoSEQ multiplex PCR; TCRdb's version includes in-frame clones alone and lacks a portion of them. The sample lists roughly 200,000 clones, 80% occurring once. Sequenced input: PBMCs. These receptors came from a man aged 35 to 55 in good health and CMV-seronegative.

The chain is built from TRBV25-1 and TRBJ2-1; D ambiguous. V was clipped by 9 bases and J by 4 bases, with 13 bases between them. In germline, CDR1 is MGHDK, CDR2 SYGVNS. The CDR3 length is 13 residues. The CDR3 reads CASSRDGYNEQFF. The CDR3 DNA is TGTGCCAGTAGCCGAGATGGTTACAATGAGCAGTTCTTC.

This rearrangement joins TRBV5-1 to TRBJ2-5; a weak D match, TRBD2 (5 bases). Germline V lookup: CDR1 SGHRS, CDR2 YFSETQ. V gave up 2 bases and J gave up 5 bases, with 13 bases separating them. The CDR3 totals 14 residues. The CDR3 nucleotides read TGCGCCAGCAGCTTCGGATTGACGGGGGAGACCCAGTACTTC. Protein: CASSFGLTGETQYF.

This chain joins TRBV4-3 and TRBJ2-7, with 8 bases fitting TRBD1. This CDR3 is 16 amino acids long. The germline CDR1 and CDR2 sequences are LGHNA and YSLEER. The ends lost 0 bases at V and 3 bases at J; junction bases unmatched: 7. The CDR3: CASSQDRQGARYEQYF. CDR3 DNA sequence: TGCGCCAGCAGCCAAGATCGGCAGGGGGCGCGCTACGAGCAGTACTTC.